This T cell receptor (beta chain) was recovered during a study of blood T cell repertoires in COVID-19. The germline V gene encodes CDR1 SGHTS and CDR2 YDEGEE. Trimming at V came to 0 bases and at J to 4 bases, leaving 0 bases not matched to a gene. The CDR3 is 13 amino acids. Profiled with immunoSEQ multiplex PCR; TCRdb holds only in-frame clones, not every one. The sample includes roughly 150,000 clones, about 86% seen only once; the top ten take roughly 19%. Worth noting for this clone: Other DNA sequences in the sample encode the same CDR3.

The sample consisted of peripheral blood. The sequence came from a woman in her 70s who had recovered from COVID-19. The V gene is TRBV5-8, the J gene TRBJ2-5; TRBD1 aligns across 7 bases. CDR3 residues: CASSLAGGETQYF. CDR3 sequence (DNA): TGTGCCAGCAGCTTGGCAGGGGGAGAGACCCAGTACTTC.